The TCR beta chain under discussion was sequenced for a study of T cell repertoires in cytomegalovirus infection. Study overall: Selection of CMV epitopes for the study included recently identified HLA-C-restricted and well-studied HLA-B-restricted ones. Both a matching HLA type and CMV infection were indicated by public TCR beta signatures.

Whole-study results and caveats: It was HLA-C-restricted CMV-specific TCR beta clonotypes that dominated the response ex vivo.

In TCRdb, the reads were re-called with MiXCR into one record per CDR3 protein. The table lists 900,000 to 950,000 distinct CDR3 sequences, about 33% of them singletons, with roughly 13% in the top ten. To note about this clonotype: Its specificity is not known.

The germline V gene has CDR1 MNHEY and CDR2 SMNVEV (reference sequence). Trimming at V came to 6 bases and at J to 2 bases, leaving 10 bases not matched to a gene. The CDR3 extends over 15 amino acids. V and J are TRBV27 and TRBJ2-7; 7 nucleotides agree with TRBD2. The specimen was cultured CD8+ T cells from PBMCs, collected from culture after CMV antigen stimulation. The TCR sequence derives from a human donor in good health (CMV status not recorded). Some clones in this sample may be carry-over from other donors' samples. CDR3 amino acids: CASSLTSAPTYEQYF. Here the CDR3 DNA reads TGTGCCAGCAGCCTTACTAGCGCCCCGACCTACGAGCAGTACTTC.